The source of this T cell receptor (beta chain) is a study of CD8+ T cells in alopecia areata. Study findings and constraints: Alopecia totalis/universalis scalp especially showed more expanded CD8+ clones than normal scalp.

Points on this clone: Its antigen is undetermined.

Reverse transcription of extracted RNA yielded cDNA, which provided the sequencing template. Here immunoSEQ multiplex PCR was the method, and the copy in TCRdb shows in-frame clones only, minus some. The sample carries roughly 150,000 clones, about three fifths recorded once. Sorted out of PBMCs were CD4+ T cells and CD8+ T cells. The CDR3 runs to 15 residues. V shed 4 bases and J 6 bases; nucleotides not matched to a gene: 10. Per germline, CDR1 SGHDT and CDR2 YYEEEE. The sample was CD8+ T cells sorted from blood. The chain couples TRBV5-6 to TRBJ2-3, with TRBD2 matching 8 bases. This clonotype originated in a human donor in good health. The CDR3 region has the DNA TGTGCCAGCAGCCTCCGGACTAGCTTAACCGATACGCAGTATTTT. Translating it yields CASSLRTSLTDTQYF. Drawing the rest from reference TRBV5-6 and TRBJ2-3, the complete variable domain is DAGVTQSPTHLIKTRGQQVTLRCSPKSGHDTVSWYQQALGQGPQFIFQYYEEEERQRGNFPDRFSGHQFPNYSSELNVNALLLGDSALYLCASSLRTSLTDTQYFGPGTRLTVL.